The present T cell receptor (beta chain) was sequenced within a study of blood T cell repertoires in COVID-19. Assay: immunoSEQ multiplex PCR; the TCRdb copy retains only in-frame clones and omits some. In the table there are about 70,000 clones, around 88% of which are singletons. The CDR3 sequence is 16 residues long. Germline-derived CDR1 and CDR2 are KGHSH and LQKENI. The V gene lost 3 bases and the J gene lost 0 bases, with 15 bases spanning the gap. Sample: peripheral blood. The receptor was derived from a man aged 35-49 years with COVID-19, enrolled during active disease. V and J are TRBV18 and TRBJ2-7, with a possible D match to TRBD2 (6 bases). The CDR3: CASSPGEAEGSYEQYF. The CDR3 coding sequence is TGTGCCAGCTCACCGGGTGAAGCGGAGGGCTCCTACGAGCAGTACTTC.